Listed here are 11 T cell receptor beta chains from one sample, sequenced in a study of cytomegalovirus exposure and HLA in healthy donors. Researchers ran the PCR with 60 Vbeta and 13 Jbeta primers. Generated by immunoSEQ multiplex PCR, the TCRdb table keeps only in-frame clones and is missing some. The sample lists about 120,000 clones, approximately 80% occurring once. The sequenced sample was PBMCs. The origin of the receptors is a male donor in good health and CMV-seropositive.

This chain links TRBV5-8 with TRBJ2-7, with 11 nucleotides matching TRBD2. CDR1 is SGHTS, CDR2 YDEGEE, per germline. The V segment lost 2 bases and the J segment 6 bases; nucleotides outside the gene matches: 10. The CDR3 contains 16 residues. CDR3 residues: CASSFRLAGGPGEQYF. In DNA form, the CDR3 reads TGTGCCAGCAGCTTCAGATTAGCGGGAGGGCCTGGCGAGCAGTACTTC.

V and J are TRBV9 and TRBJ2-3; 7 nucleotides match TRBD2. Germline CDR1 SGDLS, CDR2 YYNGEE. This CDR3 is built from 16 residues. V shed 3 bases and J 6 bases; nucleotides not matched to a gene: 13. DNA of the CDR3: TGTGCCAGCAGCGAGGCCCCTGGGAGGGCCGCTGATACGCAGTATTTT. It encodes CASSEAPGRAADTQYF.

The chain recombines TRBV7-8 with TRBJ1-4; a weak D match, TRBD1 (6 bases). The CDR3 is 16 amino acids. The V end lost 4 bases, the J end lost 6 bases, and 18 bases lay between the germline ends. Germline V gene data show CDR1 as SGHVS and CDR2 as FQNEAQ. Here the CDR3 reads CASSWGPTRGDEKLFF. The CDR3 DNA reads TGTGCCAGCAGCTGGGGGCCTACCAGGGGTGATGAAAAACTGTTTTTT. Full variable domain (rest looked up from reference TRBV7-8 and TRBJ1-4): GAGVSQSPRYKVAKRGQDVALRCDPISGHVSLFWYQQALGQGPEFLTYFQNEAQLDKSGLPSDRFFAERPEGSVSTLKIQRTQQEDSAVYLCASSWGPTRGDEKLFFGSGTQLSVL.

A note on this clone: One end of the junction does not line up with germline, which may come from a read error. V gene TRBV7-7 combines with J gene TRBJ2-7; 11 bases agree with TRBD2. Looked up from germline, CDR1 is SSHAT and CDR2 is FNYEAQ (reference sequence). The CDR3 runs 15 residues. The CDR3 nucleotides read TGTGCTAGCAGCCCACAACTAGCGGGAGTACACGAGCAGTACTTC. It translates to CASSPQLAGVHEQYF. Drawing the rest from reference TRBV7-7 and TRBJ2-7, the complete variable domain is GAGVSQSPRYKVTKRGQDVTLRCDPISSHATLYWYQQALGQGPEFLTYFNYEAQPDKSGLPSDRFSAERPEGSISTLTIQRTEQRDSAMYRCASSPQLAGVHEQYFGPGTRLTVT.

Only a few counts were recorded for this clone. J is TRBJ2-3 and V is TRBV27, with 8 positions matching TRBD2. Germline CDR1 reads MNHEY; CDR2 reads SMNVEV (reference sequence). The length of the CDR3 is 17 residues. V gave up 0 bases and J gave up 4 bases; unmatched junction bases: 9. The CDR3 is CASSLSRGGQRADTQYF. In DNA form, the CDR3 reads TGTGCCAGCAGTTTATCCCGGGGGGGCCAAAGAGCAGATACGCAGTATTTT.

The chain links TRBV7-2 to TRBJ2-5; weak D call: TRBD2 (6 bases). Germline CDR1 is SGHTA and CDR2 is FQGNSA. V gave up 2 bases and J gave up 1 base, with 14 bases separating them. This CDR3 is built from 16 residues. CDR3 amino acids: CASSLNSGAIQETQYF. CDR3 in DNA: TGTGCCAGCAGCTTAAACTCGGGAGCTATCCAAGAGACCCAGTACTTC.

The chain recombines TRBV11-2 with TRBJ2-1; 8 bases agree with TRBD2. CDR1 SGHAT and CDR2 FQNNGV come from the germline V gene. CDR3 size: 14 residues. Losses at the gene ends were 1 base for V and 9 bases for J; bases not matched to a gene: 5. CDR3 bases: TGTGCCAGCAGCTTAGGCAGCGGGAGTGGTGAGCAGTTCTTC. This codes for CASSLGSGSGEQFF.

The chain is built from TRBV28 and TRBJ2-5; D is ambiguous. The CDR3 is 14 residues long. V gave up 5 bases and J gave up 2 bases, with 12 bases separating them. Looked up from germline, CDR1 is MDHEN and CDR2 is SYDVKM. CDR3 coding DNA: TGTGCCAGCAGTGGAGATACTACTCAAGAGACCCAGTACTTC. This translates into CASSGDTTQETQYF.

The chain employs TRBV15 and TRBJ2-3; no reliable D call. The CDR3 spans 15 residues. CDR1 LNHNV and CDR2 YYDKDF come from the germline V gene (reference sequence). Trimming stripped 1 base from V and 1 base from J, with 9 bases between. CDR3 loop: CATSRGSFGTDTQYF. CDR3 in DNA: TGTGCCACCAGCAGAGGGAGTTTCGGCACAGATACGCAGTATTTT.

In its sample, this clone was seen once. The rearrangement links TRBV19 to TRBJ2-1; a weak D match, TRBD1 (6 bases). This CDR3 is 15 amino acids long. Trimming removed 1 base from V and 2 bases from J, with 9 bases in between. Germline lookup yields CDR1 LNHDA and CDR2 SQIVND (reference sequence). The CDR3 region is CASSIVTGTYNEQFF. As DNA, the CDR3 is TGTGCCAGTAGTATAGTAACAGGGACCTACAATGAGCAGTTCTTC.

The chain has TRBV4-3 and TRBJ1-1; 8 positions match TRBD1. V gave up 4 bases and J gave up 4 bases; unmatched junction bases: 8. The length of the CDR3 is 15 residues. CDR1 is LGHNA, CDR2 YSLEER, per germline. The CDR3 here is CASSPGGTGGTEAFF. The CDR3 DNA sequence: TGCGCCAGCAGCCCAGGAGGTACAGGGGGCACTGAAGCTTTCTTT.